This TCR beta chain derives from a study of spatial heterogeneity in lung cancer. On the study more broadly: Raw reads showed each unique TCR and UMI combination turning up more than ten times on average. Whole-study findings and limits: Resection saw ubiquitous expanded tumor TCRs appear in blood more than follow-up did.

Trimming cost V 2 bases and J 4 bases; bases outside gene matches: 5. This CDR3 comprises 16 residues. CDR1 and CDR2 from the germline V gene are SGHVS and FNYEAQ. Time point in this sample: sample taken at primary tumor resection. Sequencing of whole RNA from tumor, nontumor lung or frozen PBMC involved no sorting. Around 70 TRACERx patients with early, untreated non-small cell lung cancer donated samples. This clonotype ranks as medium-sized. The antigen remains unidentified. TCRdb re-called the 5' RACE reads with MiXCR, one entry per CDR3 protein. The sample comprises about 4,800 distinct CDR3 sequences, 16% of which are singletons, and 6.3% rests with the top ten.

The TCR comes from a male donor with early-stage non-small cell lung cancer. V gene TRBV7-6 combines with J gene TRBJ2-1, with 10 bases lining up with TRBD2. The sample in question was PBMCs, obtained at surgery. DNA of the CDR3: TGTGCCAGCAGCTTACTAGCGGGGGAAAGTTACAATGAGCAGTTCTTC. It codes for CASSLLAGESYNEQFF.